This T cell receptor (beta chain) is from a study of human T cells and chemical hapten exposure (dated by TCRdb to the early 2020s). With respect to the entire study: For sensitization, 2% DPC in acetone was applied to a 2 cm by 2 cm area of upper inner arm skin. Patients additionally received weekly therapeutic DPC doses to the scalp throughout the approximately 25-week study period. Patch tests used Finn chambers with 0.01% DPC on the upper back, scored after 6 days by International Contact Dermatitis Research Group standards. Alopecia areata with under or over 50% scalp involvement, alopecia totalis and alopecia universalis were represented in the patient cohort, which was mostly female. Libraries were pooled for sequencing, and variation in per-sample TCR yields was attributed mainly to small differences in library volumes within the pool. In alopecia patients, the study followed how the peripheral blood TCR repertoire changed in vivo over primary and secondary sensitization to diphenylcyclopropenone (DPC), a hapten. Blood was sampled from patients pre-sensitization (week 0) and at 2, 6 and about 24 weeks after DPC sensitization. About 27 alopecia patients gave blood for TCR sequencing at one to four time points (pre-sensitization, 2, 6 and 24 weeks).

General study outcomes and caveats: Repeated subsampling changed both the strength of the expansion versus patch-test correlation and the threshold at which that correlation became significant. Alopecia, a presumed autoimmune disease, was present in all patients, so the immune response of the patients might differ from that of healthy individuals. DPC sensitization did not change the number of TCRs with a frequency above 1 in 1000, and there was no evidence of changes in global repertoire structure. Patch test score correlated positively with the number of PT1 expanded TCRs, reaching significance at thresholds 8, 16 and 32 but not at 4. Significantly more large CDR3 similarity clusters were formed by expanded TCRs than by pre-sensitization or healthy control sets, consistent with antigen-driven responses.

Details on this clonotype: Its antigen is still unknown. No base-level quality is on record; no much larger clone is a single base apart.

The CDR3 goes from the cysteine to the phenylalanine over 13 residues. The retained sequence is limited to the CDR3, 39 bases, with the frame set at the first base. The germline V gene yields ENHRY for CDR1 and SYGVKD for CDR2. The junction shows trimming of 8 bases on V and 1 base on J, plus 10 bases between the germline ends. Libraries were built with RACE. Sequencing took place on a NextSeq 500. During library preparation, unique molecular identifiers were attached to individual cDNA molecules so that TCRs could be counted quantitatively and reproducibly. Both TCR alpha and TCR beta chains were sequenced from each blood RNA sample. In the paper's pipeline: A median of around 100,000 TCRs per sample was observed, with a range of about 23,224 to 690,600. The Decombinator software suite was used to annotate V, J and CDR3 in the TCR reads. For PS versus PT1 abundance plots, all samples were subsampled to the same number of TCRs (28,000). TCRs were defined as expanded if absent before sensitization and observed at least eight times at the 2-week time point. The public reads were quality trimmed at Q25 with fastp and then assembled into clones with MiXCR by TCRdb, keeping productive beta chains. Here each entry gathers all rows of one CDR3 protein and keeps the most common genes and DNA. TCRdb, not the original authors, processed these V and J calls. This sample is represented by just over 350,000 distinct CDR3 sequences; 6% to 7% of them were singletons. The ten largest account for 5% to 6% of the sample.

The label giving this sample's time point can be read as: patch test 2, 6 weeks after DPC sensitization. Interpreted using the paper, the treatment or condition label stands for: therapeutic diphenylcyclopropenone sensitization with weekly scalp DPC. At every patch-test visit, the blood draw took place before the patch test was put on. Patients were eligible if aged 18 to 70, diagnosed with alopecia and judged suitable for DPC therapy, and pregnant patients were excluded. Total RNA was extracted from unfractionated whole blood that had been collected in Tempus Blood RNA tubes. The sequencing used whole blood, collected in connection with sensitization to the hapten diphenylcyclopropenone (DPC). This TCR derives from a woman younger than 30 with alopecia areata. Some clones in this sample may be carry-over from other donors' samples. Rearrangement joined TRBV10-3 to TRBJ2-3; the D gene is perhaps TRBD2, from 6 matching bases. The CDR3 corresponds to CAIRDSGTDTQYF. The DNA is as follows: TGTGCCATCCGGGACTCAGGCACAGATACGCAGTATTTT.